The 14 T cell receptor beta chains presented below share a single source sample, sequenced in a study of cytomegalovirus exposure and HLA in healthy donors. Both 60 Vbeta primers and 13 Jbeta primers went into the PCR. Libraries were prepared by immunoSEQ multiplex PCR; TCRdb keeps only in-frame clonotypes and omits some of them. This sample's clone table lists under 200,000 clones. What was sequenced was PBMCs. The receptors originated from a man aged 30 to 39 in good health and CMV-seronegative.

The chain has TRBV29-1 and TRBJ2-7, with TRBD2 as a possible D gene (6 bases). Trimming shortened V by 6 bases and J by 4 bases, and 16 bases separated the two germline ends. The CDR3 length is 13 residues. Germline-derived CDR1 and CDR2 are SQVTM and ANQGSEA. The CDR3 region is CSVLAADGYEQYF. The CDR3 DNA reads as TGCAGCGTACTAGCCGCCGACGGGTACGAGCAGTACTTC.

The V and J genes are TRBV7-7 and TRBJ2-1; 10 positions match TRBD2. Trimming took 5 bases from V and 7 from J; bases not matched to a gene: 8. Germline values: CDR1 SSHAT, CDR2 FNYEAQ (reference sequence). The CDR3 totals 15 residues. In nucleotides, the CDR3 is TGTGCCAGCAGCAGACTAGCGGGCTTTGCGAATGAGCAGTTCTTC. As protein: CASSRLAGFANEQFF.

The chain is built from TRBV11-2 and TRBJ1-1, with 9 bases fitting TRBD1. The V and J ends lost 1 base and 1 base, in that order; junction bases with no gene match: 7. This CDR3 has 17 residues. Germline loops: CDR1 SGHAT, CDR2 FQNNGV. In nucleotides, the CDR3 is TGTGCCAGCAGCTTAGTTTTCGGGACAGGGCCGAACACTGAAGCTTTCTTT. The encoded protein is CASSLVFGTGPNTEAFF.

As DNA, the CDR3 is TGTGCCACCAGCAGGGGACTAGCGGGGGCCTACGAGCAGTACTTC. Its protein is CATSRGLAGAYEQYF. The gene calls are TRBV15 and TRBJ2-7, with 14 bases matching TRBD2. CDR1 and CDR2 from the germline V gene are LNHNV and YYDKDF (reference sequence). V lost 3 bases, J lost 2 bases, and 0 bases stayed unmatched. The CDR3 totals 15 residues. Together with reference TRBV15 and TRBJ2-7, the CDR3 gives the full variable domain: DAMVIQNPRYQVTQFGKPVTLSCSQTLNHNVMYWYQQKSSQAPKLLFHYYDKDFNNEADTPDNFQSRRPNTSFCFLDIRSPGLGDTAMYLCATSRGLAGAYEQYFGPGTRLTVT.

This rearrangement joins TRBV6-5 to TRBJ1-2; 11 bases are a match to TRBD1. The CDR3 has 16 residues. With 4 bases clipped from V and 7 bases from J, the junction kept 11 bases outside the gene matches. From germline, CDR1 is MNHEY and CDR2 SVGAGI. The CDR3 DNA reads as TGTGCCAGCAGTTCGATCACGTCCGGGACAGGGGGTGGCTACACCTTC. Translated, it gives CASSSITSGTGGGYTF.

This chain links TRBV11-1 with TRBJ2-7; D is undetermined. V gave up 5 bases and J gave up 6 bases, with 20 bases separating them. From germline, CDR1 is SGHAT and CDR2 FQDESV (reference sequence). The CDR3 length is 15 residues. CDR3 sequence (DNA): TGTGCCAGCAGCCTGACGACTGCACTCTTGGGCGAGCAGTACTTC. Encoded protein: CASSLTTALLGEQYF.

The rearrangement links TRBV6-6 to TRBJ2-7; D uncertain. The CDR3 consists of 12 residues. CDR1 and CDR2 (germline): MNHNY, SVGAGI (reference sequence). Deletions cut 4 bases from V and 3 bases from J, with 7 bases between. Written as DNA, the CDR3 is TGTGCCAGCAGTTCGCAGTACTACGAGCAGTACTTC. Residues: CASSSQYYEQYF.

The chain has TRBV28 and TRBJ2-7, with D uncertain. CDR3 length equals 12 residues. Trimming pared 5 bases from V and 4 bases from J, leaving 9 bases between. Germline CDR1 and CDR2: MDHEN and SYDVKM. The CDR3 reads CASSVKSYEQYF. The CDR3 nucleotides are TGTGCCAGCAGTGTCAAGAGTTACGAGCAGTACTTC.

This chain links TRBV19 with TRBJ1-2; D possibly corresponds to TRBD1 (6 bases). The CDR3 covers 13 residues. Per germline, CDR1 LNHDA and CDR2 SQIVND (reference sequence). The germline V and J ends were trimmed by 11 bases and 4 bases, with 17 bases remaining between them. The CDR3 DNA sequence: TGTGCCTCAGGACAGCAGCCCTCCTATGGCTACACCTTC. Translating it yields CASGQQPSYGYTF.

The CDR3 region is CASISAGGISGANVLTF. Here the CDR3 DNA reads TGCGCCAGCATAAGCGCGGGAGGGATCTCTGGGGCCAACGTCCTGACTTTC. This sequence joins TRBV10-2 and TRBJ2-6, with 9 positions matching TRBD2. CDR3 size: 17 residues. J gave up 0 bases and V 7 bases, and 7 bases lay outside the gene matches. Germline values: CDR1 WSHSY, CDR2 SAAADI.

The chain links TRBV29-1 to TRBJ2-6; the D gene is possibly TRBD1 (5 bases). Germline assignment: CDR1 SQVTM and CDR2 ANQGSEA. V was cut by 5 bases and J by 4 bases, with 15 bases left in between. The length of the CDR3 is 15 residues. CDR3 loop: CSVQDTSRGANVLTF. The CDR3 DNA is TGCAGCGTTCAGGACACCTCGAGGGGGGCCAACGTCCTGACTTTC.

The chain is built from TRBV27 and TRBJ1-2; the match to TRBD1 covers 9 bases. V gave up 2 bases and J gave up 7 bases; unmatched junction bases: 8. The CDR3 runs 15 residues. CDR1 MNHEY and CDR2 SMNVEV come from the germline V gene (reference sequence). The CDR3 DNA reads TGTGCCAGCAGTTTAAACAGGGGGCAGGGGGCTGGCTACACCTTC. Translating gives CASSLNRGQGAGYTF.

This chain connects TRBV5-1 to TRBJ2-2; D ambiguous. V lost 0 bases and J lost 0, with 12 bases in between. Germline CDR1 reads SGHRS; CDR2 reads YFSETQ. The CDR3 loop spans 17 amino acids. The CDR3 is CASSLARVRANTGELFF. CDR3 DNA: TGCGCCAGCAGCTTGGCCCGAGTTCGAGCGAACACCGGGGAGCTGTTTTTT. The entire variable domain, with the rest obtained from reference TRBV5-1 and TRBJ2-2, is as follows: KAGVTQTPRYLIKTRGQQVTLSCSPISGHRSVSWYQQTPGQGLQFLFEYFSETQRNKGNFPGRFSGRQFSNSRSEMNVSTLELGDSALYLCASSLARVRANTGELFFGEGSRLTVL.

This chain links TRBV4-2 with TRBJ2-5, with TRBD1 matching 8 bases. The DNA end lines up better with TRBJ2-7; the J call may be wrong. There are 18 residues in the CDR3. The germline V gene encodes CDR1 LGHNA and CDR2 YNFKEQ. The CDR3 reads CASSQDPFWQGATYEQYF. The CDR3 DNA sequence: TGTGCCAGCAGCCAAGATCCTTTTTGGCAGGGGGCTACCTACGAGCAGTACTTC.